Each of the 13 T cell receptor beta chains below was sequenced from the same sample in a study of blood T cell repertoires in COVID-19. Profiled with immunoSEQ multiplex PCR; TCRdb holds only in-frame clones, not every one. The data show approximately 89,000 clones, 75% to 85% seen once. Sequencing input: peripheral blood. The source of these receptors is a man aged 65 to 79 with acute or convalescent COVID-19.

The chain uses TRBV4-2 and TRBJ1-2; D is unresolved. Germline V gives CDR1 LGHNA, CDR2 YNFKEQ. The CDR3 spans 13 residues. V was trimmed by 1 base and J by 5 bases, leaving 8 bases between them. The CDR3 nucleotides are TGTGCCAGCAGCCAAGGGGCGGGGTATGGCTACACCTTC. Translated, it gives CASSQGAGYGYTF.

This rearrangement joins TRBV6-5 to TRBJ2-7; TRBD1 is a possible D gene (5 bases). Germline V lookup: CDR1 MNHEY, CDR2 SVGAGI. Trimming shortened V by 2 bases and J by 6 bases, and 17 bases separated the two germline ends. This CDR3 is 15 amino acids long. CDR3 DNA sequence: TGTGCCAGCAGTTACCGGTTGAAGGGGTGGGGCGAGCAGTACTTC. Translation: CASSYRLKGWGEQYF.

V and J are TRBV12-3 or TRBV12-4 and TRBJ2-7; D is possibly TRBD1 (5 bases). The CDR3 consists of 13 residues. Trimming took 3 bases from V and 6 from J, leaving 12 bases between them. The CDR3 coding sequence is TGTGCCAGCAGTTTGGGGCCAGGGTCCGAGCAGTACTTC. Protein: CASSLGPGSEQYF.

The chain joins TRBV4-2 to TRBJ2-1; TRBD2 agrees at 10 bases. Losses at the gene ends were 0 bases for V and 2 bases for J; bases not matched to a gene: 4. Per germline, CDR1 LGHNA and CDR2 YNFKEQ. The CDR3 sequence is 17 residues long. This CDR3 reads CASSQEASGSPYNEQFF. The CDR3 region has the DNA TGTGCCAGCAGCCAAGAGGCTAGCGGGAGCCCCTACAATGAGCAGTTCTTC.

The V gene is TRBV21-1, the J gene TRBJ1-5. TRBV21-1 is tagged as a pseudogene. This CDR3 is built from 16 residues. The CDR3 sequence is CASSNPGGGEGQPQHF. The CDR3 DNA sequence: TGTGCCAGCAGCAATCCTGGAGGGGGGGAGGGTCAGCCCCAGCATTTT.

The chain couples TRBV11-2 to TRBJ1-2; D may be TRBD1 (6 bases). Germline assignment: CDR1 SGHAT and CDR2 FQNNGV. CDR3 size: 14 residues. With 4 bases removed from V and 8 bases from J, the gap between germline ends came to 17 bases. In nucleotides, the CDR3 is TGTGCCAGCAGCTCCTCACTGGGGGGGCCGGGCTACACCTTC. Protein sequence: CASSSSLGGPGYTF.

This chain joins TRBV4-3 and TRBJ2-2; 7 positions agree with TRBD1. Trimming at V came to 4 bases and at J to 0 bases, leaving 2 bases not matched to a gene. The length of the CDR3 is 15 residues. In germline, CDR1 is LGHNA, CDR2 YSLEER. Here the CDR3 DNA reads TGCGCCAGCAGCCGCGGACAGGCGAACACCGGGGAGCTGTTTTTT. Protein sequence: CASSRGQANTGELFF.

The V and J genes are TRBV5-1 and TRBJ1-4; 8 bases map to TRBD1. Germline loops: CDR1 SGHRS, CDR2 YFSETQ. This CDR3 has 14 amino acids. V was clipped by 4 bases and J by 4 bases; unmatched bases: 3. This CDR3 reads CASSPTGDNEKLFF. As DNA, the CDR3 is TGCGCCAGCAGCCCGACAGGGGATAATGAAAAACTGTTTTTT.

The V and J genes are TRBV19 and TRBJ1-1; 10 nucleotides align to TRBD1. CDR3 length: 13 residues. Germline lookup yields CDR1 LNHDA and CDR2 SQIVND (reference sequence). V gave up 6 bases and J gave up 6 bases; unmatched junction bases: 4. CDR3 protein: CASRGQGTSEAFF. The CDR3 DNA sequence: TGTGCCAGTAGGGGACAGGGGACCTCTGAAGCTTTCTTT.

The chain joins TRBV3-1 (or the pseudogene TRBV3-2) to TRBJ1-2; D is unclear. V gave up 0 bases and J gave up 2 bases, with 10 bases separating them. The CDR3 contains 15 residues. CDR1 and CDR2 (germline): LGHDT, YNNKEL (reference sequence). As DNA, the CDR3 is TGTGCCAGCAGCCAAGATCGAGCGGTCAACTATGGCTACACCTTC. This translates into CASSQDRAVNYGYTF.

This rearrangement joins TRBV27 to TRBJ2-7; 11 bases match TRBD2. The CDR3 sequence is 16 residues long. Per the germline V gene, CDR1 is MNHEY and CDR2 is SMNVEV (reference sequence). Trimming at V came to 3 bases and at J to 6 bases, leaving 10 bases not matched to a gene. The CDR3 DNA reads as TGTGCCAGCAGTTTCCTTAGCGGGAGGGTCCCGCGCGAGCAGTACTTC. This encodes CASSFLSGRVPREQYF.

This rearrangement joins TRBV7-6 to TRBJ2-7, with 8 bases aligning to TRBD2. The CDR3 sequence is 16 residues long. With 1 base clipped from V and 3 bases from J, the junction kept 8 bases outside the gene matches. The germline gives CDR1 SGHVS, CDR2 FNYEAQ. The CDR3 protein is CASSLGPAGEYYEQYF. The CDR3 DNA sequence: TGTGCCAGCAGCTTAGGGCCAGCGGGAGAGTACTACGAGCAGTACTTC.

CDR3: CASSNDRVEKLFF. The CDR3 nucleotides are TGCGCCAGCAGCAACGACAGGGTGGAAAAACTGTTTTTT. This rearrangement joins TRBV5-1 to TRBJ1-4, with 7 nucleotides matching TRBD1. Germline V gives CDR1 SGHRS, CDR2 YFSETQ. V lost 4 bases and J lost 8; bases outside the gene matches: 5. The CDR3 is made up of 13 amino acids.